The 29 T cell receptor beta chains below come from one sample, sequenced in a study of CD8 T cells in Susac syndrome. RNA was extracted with the RNeasy kit, and a quantity of roughly 0.5 to 1 ug was reverse transcribed using random hexamers. TCRdb re-derived calls from the immunoSEQ multiplex PCR reads in MiXCR, one entry per CDR3 protein. Altogether some 200,000 distinct CDR3 sequences are present, roughly 96% being singletons, with the ten largest covering less than 0.095%. The sequencing sample was made of CD4+ T cells from PBMCs. The origin of the receptors is a human donor with multiple sclerosis.

The genes are TRBV12-3 or TRBV12-4 and TRBJ2-7; the D gene is possibly TRBD1 (5 bases). CDR3 size: 13 residues. Trimming took off 5 bases at V and 10 bases at J, with 18 bases between the two ends. The CDR3, as DNA: TGTGCCAGCAGTCAGAGACAGCCCACGGCACAGTACTTC. This sequence encodes CASSQRQPTAQYF.

This chain joins TRBV7-9 and TRBJ2-7; unclear D gene. This CDR3 is 12 amino acids long. Looked up from germline, CDR1 is SEHNR and CDR2 is FQNEAQ (reference sequence). V lost 6 bases and J 6 bases, leaving 12 bases between the germline ends. The CDR3 loop reads CASRPPSPEQYF. The DNA for the CDR3 is TGTGCCAGCAGACCGCCTAGTCCCGAGCAGTACTTC.

This rearrangement joins TRBV2 to TRBJ2-7; the D is unclear. The CDR3 length is 12 residues. The germline V gene encodes CDR1 SNHLY and CDR2 FYNNEI. Trimming took 11 bases from V and 6 from J, leaving 17 bases between them. The CDR3 DNA is TGTGCCGTTGCGCCCTCCCCTAGCGAGCAGTACTTC. Protein sequence: CAVAPSPSEQYF.

The CDR3: CASSPVGGTYEQYF. The CDR3 DNA sequence: TGTGCCAGCAGTCCCGTCGGGGGTACCTACGAGCAGTACTTC. The chain links TRBV3-1 to TRBJ2-7; the D gene is possibly TRBD2 (6 bases). There are 14 residues in the CDR3. Germline loops: CDR1 LGHDT, CDR2 YNNKEL (reference sequence). V lost 6 bases, J lost 2 bases, and 14 bases lay in between.

The CDR3 protein is CSVDGPPLGPHNEQFF. The DNA for the CDR3 is TGCAGCGTCGACGGACCGCCCCTTGGCCCCCACAATGAGCAGTTCTTC. The chain has TRBV29-1 and TRBJ2-1; D is undetermined. This CDR3 is 16 amino acids long. Trimming took off 6 bases at V and 5 bases at J, with 23 bases between the two ends. Germline V lookup: CDR1 SQVTM, CDR2 ANQGSEA.

This chain joins TRBV7-3 and TRBJ2-3, with 8 bases aligning to TRBD1. Germline trimming cut 5 bases from V and 1 base from J; bases unmatched to any gene: 2. Germline V gives CDR1 SGHTA, CDR2 FQGTGA. The CDR3 has 14 residues. The chain's CDR3 is CASSVTGGTDTQYF. The DNA of the CDR3 is TGTGCCAGCAGCGTGACAGGGGGCACAGATACGCAGTATTTT.

The V gene is TRBV9, the J gene TRBJ2-5, with a possible D match to TRBD2 (5 bases). Trimming removed 0 bases at V and 5 bases at J, with 8 bases between. The CDR3 extends over 13 amino acids. The V gene's germline CDR1 is SGDLS and CDR2 YYNGEE. The CDR3 DNA sequence: TGTGCCAGCAGCGTAGCCGGGATGGAGACCCAGTACTTC. The encoded protein is CASSVAGMETQYF.

The chain uses TRBV21-1 and TRBJ2-7; the D call TRBD2 from the table was never checked on the DNA. TRBV21-1 is reported as a pseudogene. CDR3 length: 15 amino acids. CDR3 nucleotides: TGTGCCAGCAGCAACCCTACTAGCTTCTCCTCGTCAAGGAGATTC. Residues: CASSNPTSFSSSRRF.

In this sample, this clonotype turned up once. This CDR3 reads CASSYGRSGIGGIGTEAFF. The CDR3 region has the DNA TGTGCCAGCAGTTACGGGAGGTCCGGGATCGGGGGTATAGGGACTGAAGCTTTCTTT. The V gene is TRBV27, the J gene TRBJ1-1; a weak D match, TRBD1 (5 bases). Germline lookup yields CDR1 MNHEY and CDR2 SMNVEV (reference sequence). The length of the CDR3 is 19 residues. The ends were cut back, 4 bases at V and 5 bases at J, with 29 bases in the middle.

The V and J genes are TRBV3-1 and TRBJ2-1; 10 bases are shared with TRBD1. Germline V gene lookup returns CDR1 LGHDT and CDR2 YNNKEL (reference sequence). V lost 6 bases and J lost 8; bases outside the gene matches: 10. The CDR3 extends over 15 amino acids. The CDR3 region is CASSARQGAIDEQFF. CDR3 nucleotides: TGTGCCAGCAGTGCTAGACAGGGGGCAATAGATGAGCAGTTCTTC.

Only one count was recorded for this clonotype. This chain connects TRBV27 to TRBJ2-7, with TRBD1 matching 11 bases. The CDR3 is made up of 15 amino acids. Germline V lookup: CDR1 MNHEY, CDR2 SMNVEV (reference sequence). V dropped 5 bases and J dropped 4; count of bases not matched to a gene: 7. The CDR3 protein is CASSGRTGGRYEQYF. DNA for the CDR3: TGTGCCAGCAGTGGGAGGACAGGGGGCCGTTACGAGCAGTACTTC.

The gene calls are TRBV20-1 and TRBJ2-4; 16 bases map to TRBD2. This CDR3 contains 18 residues. The germline V gene has CDR1 DFQATT and CDR2 SNEGSKA (reference sequence). Trimming at V came to 5 bases and at J to 3 bases, leaving 10 bases not matched to a gene. The CDR3 nucleotides are TGCAGTGCTCCACGGGGACTAGCGGGGGGGCTAGGCAAAAACATTCAGTACTTC. It yields the protein CSAPRGLAGGLGKNIQYF.

A few counts support this clonotype. V and J are TRBV6-5 and TRBJ2-1; D unresolved. CDR3 length equals 14 residues. Germline CDR1 and CDR2: MNHEY and SVGAGI. Deletions cut 4 bases from V and 5 bases from J, with 12 bases between. CDR3 sequence (DNA): TGTGCCAGCAGTTCGACCCTAAGCAACAATGAGCAGTTCTTC. Translating it yields CASSSTLSNNEQFF.

This chain joins TRBV20-1 and TRBJ2-7; TRBD1 matches at 12 bases. Germline CDR1 is DFQATT and CDR2 is SNEGSKA (reference sequence). The CDR3 is made up of 14 amino acids. Germline trimming cut 2 bases from V and 5 bases from J; bases unmatched to any gene: 4. CDR3 DNA sequence: TGCAGTGCTAGATCAGGGACAGGGGGCGACGAGCAGTACTTC. As protein: CSARSGTGGDEQYF.

The chain joins TRBV20-1 to TRBJ1-1; D is uncertain. V lost 3 bases, J lost 6 bases, and 8 bases lay in between. Per the germline V gene, CDR1 is DFQATT and CDR2 is SNEGSKA (reference sequence). CDR3 length: 11 residues. The CDR3 coding sequence is TGCAGTGCTAGGGTAGTGTCTGAAGCTTTCTTT. Protein product: CSARVVSEAFF.

The gene calls are TRBV12-3 or TRBV12-4 and TRBJ2-7; no firm D call. The CDR3 length is 11 residues. V was clipped by 1 base and J by 5 bases, with 3 bases between them. CDR3 protein: CASSLVNEQYF. The DNA for the CDR3 is TGTGCCAGCAGTTTAGTCAACGAGCAGTACTTC.

The chain is built from TRBV25-1 and TRBJ1-6; D gene ambiguous. This CDR3 has 14 residues. The ends were cut back, 4 bases at V and 1 base at J, with 5 bases in the middle. Germline CDR1 is MGHDK and CDR2 is SYGVNS. CDR3 protein: CASSVKSYNSPLHF. The CDR3 DNA reads as TGTGCCAGCAGTGTCAAATCCTATAATTCACCCCTCCACTTT.

CDR3 in amino acids: CASSYSPRQLSSYNEQFF. CDR3 nucleotide sequence: TGTGCCAGCAGTTACTCCCCTCGACAGCTGAGCTCCTACAATGAGCAGTTCTTC. The chain has TRBV6-5 and TRBJ2-1; tentatively, D is TRBD1 (5 bases). CDR1 and CDR2 from the germline V gene are MNHEY and SVGAGI. This CDR3 comprises 18 residues. The V end was cut by 0 bases, the J end by 0 bases, with 15 bases between.

CDR3 nucleotide sequence: TGCAGCGTTGGGGACATCAAGTCAGTCTACACCTTC. As protein: CSVGDIKSVYTF. The V call is TRBV29-1, the J call TRBJ1-2; tentatively, D is TRBD1 (6 bases). The CDR3 spans 12 residues. Germline loops: CDR1 SQVTM, CDR2 ANQGSEA. Trimming left V 4 bases short and J 10 bases short, with 16 bases between.

The chain couples TRBV29-1 to TRBJ1-4; D is uncertain. V lost 8 bases and J 5 bases, leaving 6 bases between the germline ends. Germline loops: CDR1 SQVTM, CDR2 ANQGSEA. There are 10 residues in the CDR3. The CDR3 nucleotides read TGCAGCTCCGAGAATGAAAAACTGTTTTTT. Residues: CSSENEKLFF. The full variable domain, its missing parts supplied by reference TRBV29-1 and TRBJ1-4, is SAVISQKPSRDICQRGTSLTIQCQVDSQVTMMFWYRQQPGQSLTLIATANQGSEATYESGFVIDKFPISRPNLTFSTLTVSNMSPEDSSIYLCSSENEKLFFGSGTQLSVL.

The rearrangement joins TRBV3-1 to TRBJ2-5; 7 bases match TRBD2. From germline, CDR1 is LGHDT and CDR2 YNNKEL (reference sequence). The CDR3 contains 16 residues. V shed 4 bases, J shed 5 bases, and the junction held 13 bases outside the gene matches. The CDR3 is CASSRAGGSLTETQYF. The CDR3 DNA is TGTGCCAGCAGCCGCGCCGGGGGGAGTTTGACGGAGACCCAGTACTTC.

The chain combines TRBV2 with TRBJ1-5; no clear D gene. This CDR3 is 14 amino acids long. V gave up 7 bases and J gave up 2 bases, with 12 bases separating them. Germline V gene data show CDR1 as SNHLY and CDR2 as FYNNEI. CDR3 in amino acids: CASTSNGGNQPQHF. CDR3 in DNA: TGTGCCAGCACGTCGAACGGGGGCAATCAGCCCCAGCATTTT. Looking up the rest from reference TRBV2 and TRBJ1-5 gives the full variable domain: EPEVTQTPSHQVTQMGQEVILRCVPISNHLYFYWYRQILGQKVEFLVSFYNNEISEKSEIFDDQFSVERPDGSNFTLKIRSTKLEDSAMYFCASTSNGGNQPQHFGDGTRLSIL.

V and J are TRBV19 and TRBJ1-2, with TRBD1 matching 9 bases. Germline CDR1 LNHDA, CDR2 SQIVND (reference sequence). V lost 5 bases to trimming and J lost 7 bases; unmatched junction nucleotides: 8. The CDR3 has 14 residues. The CDR3 reads CASSPTGTGLGYTF. CDR3 coding DNA: TGTGCCAGTAGTCCGACCGGGACAGGGCTTGGCTACACCTTC. Variable domain in full (rest from reference TRBV19 and TRBJ1-2): DGGITQSPKYLFRKEGQNVTLSCEQNLNHDAMYWYRQDPGQGLRLIYYSQIVNDFQKGDIAEGYSVSREKKESFPLTVTSAQKNPTAFYLCASSPTGTGLGYTFGSGTRLTVV.

V usage is TRBV28 and J usage is TRBJ2-7; 7 nucleotides align to TRBD2. V lost 5 bases, J lost 4 bases, and 17 bases stayed unmatched. From germline, CDR1 is MDHEN and CDR2 SYDVKM. The CDR3 has 17 residues. The CDR3 DNA follows: TGTGCCAGCAGTGCCTCCGGGGGAGGGTTGATGGTGTACGAGCAGTACTTC. Protein: CASSASGGGLMVYEQYF. The complete variable domain, with remaining parts taken from reference TRBV28 and TRBJ2-7, reads DVKVTQSSRYLVKRTGEKVFLECVQDMDHENMFWYRQDPGLGLRLIYFSYDVKMKEKGDIPEGYSVSREKKERFSLILESASTNQTSMYLCASSASGGGLMVYEQYFGPGTRLTVT.

The V call is TRBV27, the J call TRBJ2-6; D could derive from TRBD1 or TRBD2 (5 bases each). The CDR3 extends over 16 amino acids. The ends were cut back, 5 bases at V and 0 bases at J, with 11 bases in the middle. Germline V gene data show CDR1 as MNHEY and CDR2 as SMNVEV (reference sequence). This CDR3 is CASSRPGTSGANVLTF. CDR3 nucleotides: TGTGCCAGCAGTAGGCCCGGGACCTCTGGGGCCAACGTCCTGACTTTC. Complete variable domain (other parts from reference TRBV27 and TRBJ2-6): EAQVTQNPRYLITVTGKKLTVTCSQNMNHEYMSWYRQDPGLGLRQIYYSMNVEVTDKGDVPEGYKVSRKEKRNFPLILESPSPNQTSLYFCASSRPGTSGANVLTFGAGSRLTVL.

The gene calls are TRBV20-1 and TRBJ1-1, with TRBD1 identical over 10 bases. Germline V CDR1 and CDR2: DFQATT, SNEGSKA (reference sequence). CDR3 size: 13 residues. V gave up 5 bases and J gave up 4 bases; unmatched junction bases: 4. The chain's CDR3 is CSARRTGGTEAFF. The CDR3 coding sequence is TGCAGTGCTCGGCGGACAGGGGGCACTGAAGCTTTCTTT.

V and J are TRBV7-9 and TRBJ1-5; TRBD1 is a possible D gene (5 bases). Trimming left V 4 bases short and J 3 bases short, with 7 bases between. This CDR3 spans 13 amino acids. Germline V gives CDR1 SEHNR, CDR2 FQNEAQ (reference sequence). CDR3: CASSSGTNQPQHF. The CDR3 DNA is TGTGCCAGCAGCTCCGGGACCAATCAGCCCCAGCATTTT.

V is TRBV20-1 and J is TRBJ2-3; 9 bases are a match to TRBD2. This CDR3 has 15 amino acids. The germline CDR1 and CDR2 sequences are DFQATT and SNEGSKA (reference sequence). J lost 1 base, V lost 4 bases, and 6 bases had no gene match. The CDR3 spells CSAKLQRGGTDTQYF. CDR3 bases: TGCAGTGCTAAACTACAGCGGGGGGGCACAGATACGCAGTATTTT.

The sample holds many counts of this clonotype. The chain uses TRBV7-9 and TRBJ2-7; no firm D call. Germline V gene lookup returns CDR1 SEHNR and CDR2 FQNEAQ (reference sequence). The CDR3 runs 12 residues. The V gene lost 6 bases and the J gene lost 1 base, with 7 bases spanning the gap. In DNA form, the CDR3 reads TGTGCCAGCAGTTTGTCGTCCTACGAGCAGTACTTC. Translation gives CASSLSSYEQYF.